This TCR beta chain is from a study of shared T cell receptors in the human thymus. The CDR3 has 15 amino acids. The trim removed 5 bases at V and 6 bases at J, leaving 9 bases unmatched. Germline values: CDR1 MNHEY, CDR2 SMNVEV (reference sequence). Using immunoSEQ multiplex PCR, the repertoire was profiled, and TCRdb retains in-frame clones only, with some absent. The sample records 600,000 or so clones, more than 70% being singletons. This sample also appeared in a second study, on human thymus T cells.

This chain joins TRBV27 and TRBJ2-7; 11 nucleotides align to TRBD2. The sequencing input was thymocytes. The sequence came from a boy in the first two years of life with a congenital heart defect. CDR3 bases: TGTGCCAGCAGTCCGACTAGCGGGGTCCCTCTCGAGCAGTACTTC. It translates to CASSPTSGVPLEQYF.